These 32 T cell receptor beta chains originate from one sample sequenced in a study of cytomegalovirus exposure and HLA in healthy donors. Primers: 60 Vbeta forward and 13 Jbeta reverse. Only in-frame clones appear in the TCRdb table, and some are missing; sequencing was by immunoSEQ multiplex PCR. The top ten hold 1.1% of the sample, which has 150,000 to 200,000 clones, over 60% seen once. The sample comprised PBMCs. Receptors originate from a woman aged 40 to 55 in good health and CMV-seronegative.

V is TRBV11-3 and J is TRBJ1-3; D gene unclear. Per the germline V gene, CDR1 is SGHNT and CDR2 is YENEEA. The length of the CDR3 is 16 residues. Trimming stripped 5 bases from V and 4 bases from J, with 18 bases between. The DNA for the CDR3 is TGTGCCAGCAGCCTCTCCGACGAGGGAAAGGGAAACACCATATATTTT. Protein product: CASSLSDEGKGNTIYF.

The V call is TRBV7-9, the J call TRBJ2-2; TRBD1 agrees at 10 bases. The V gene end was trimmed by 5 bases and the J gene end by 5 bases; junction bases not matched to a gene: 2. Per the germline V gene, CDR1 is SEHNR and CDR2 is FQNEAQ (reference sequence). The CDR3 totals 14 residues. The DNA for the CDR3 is TGTGCCAGCAGCCGGACAGGGGGGACCGGGGAGCTGTTTTTT. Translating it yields CASSRTGGTGELFF. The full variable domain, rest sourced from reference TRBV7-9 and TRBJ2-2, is DTGVSQNPRHKITKRGQNVTFRCDPISEHNRLYWYRQTLGQGPEFLTYFQNEAQLEKSRLLSDRFSAERPKGSFSTLEIQRTEQGDSAMYLCASSRTGGTGELFFGEGSRLTVL.

CDR3 coding DNA: TGTGCCAGTAAGGCTCGAGCGGGAGTCACAGATACGCAGTATTTT. Translation: CASKARAGVTDTQYF. The chain employs TRBV19 and TRBJ2-3, with TRBD2 identical over 8 bases. Germline trimming cut 7 bases from V and 2 bases from J; bases unmatched to any gene: 8. In germline, CDR1 is LNHDA, CDR2 SQIVND (reference sequence). CDR3 length: 15 amino acids.

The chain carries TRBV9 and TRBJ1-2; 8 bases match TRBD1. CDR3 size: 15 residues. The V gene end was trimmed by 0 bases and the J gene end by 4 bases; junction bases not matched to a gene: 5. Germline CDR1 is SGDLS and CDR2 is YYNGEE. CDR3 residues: CASSVASQGVYGYTF. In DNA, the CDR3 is TGTGCCAGCAGCGTAGCTTCACAGGGGGTCTATGGCTACACCTTC.

CDR3 sequence: CASSPLVGTGNNEQFF. The CDR3 nucleotides are TGTGCCAGCTCACCACTGGTCGGAACAGGGAACAATGAGCAGTTCTTC. The chain employs TRBV18 and TRBJ2-1, with a weak D call TRBD1 (6 bases). Deletions cut 1 base from V and 5 bases from J, with 15 bases between. Germline CDR1 is KGHSH and CDR2 is LQKENI. This CDR3 is 16 amino acids long.

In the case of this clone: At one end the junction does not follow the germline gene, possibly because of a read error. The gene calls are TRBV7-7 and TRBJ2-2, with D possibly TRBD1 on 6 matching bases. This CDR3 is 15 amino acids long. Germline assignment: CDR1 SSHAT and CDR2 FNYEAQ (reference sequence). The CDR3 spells CASSLSDSLTGELFF. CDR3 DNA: TGTGCTAGCAGCCTATCGGACAGTCTCACCGGGGAGCTGTTTTTT. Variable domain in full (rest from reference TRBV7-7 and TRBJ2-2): GAGVSQSPRYKVTKRGQDVTLRCDPISSHATLYWYQQALGQGPEFLTYFNYEAQPDKSGLPSDRFSAERPEGSISTLTIQRTEQRDSAMYRCASSLSDSLTGELFFGEGSRLTVL.

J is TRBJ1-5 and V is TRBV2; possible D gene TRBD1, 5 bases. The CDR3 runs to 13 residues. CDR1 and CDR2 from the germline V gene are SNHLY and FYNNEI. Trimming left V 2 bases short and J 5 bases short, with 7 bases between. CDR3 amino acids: CASSEFRDQPQHF. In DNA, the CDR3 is TGTGCCAGCAGTGAATTCAGGGATCAGCCCCAGCATTTT.

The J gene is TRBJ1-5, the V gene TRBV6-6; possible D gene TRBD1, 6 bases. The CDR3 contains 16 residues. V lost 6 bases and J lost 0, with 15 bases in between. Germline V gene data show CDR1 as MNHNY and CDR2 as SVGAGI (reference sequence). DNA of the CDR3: TGTGCCAGCAGCCCTGGACAGTCGTATAGCAATCAGCCCCAGCATTTT. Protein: CASSPGQSYSNQPQHF.

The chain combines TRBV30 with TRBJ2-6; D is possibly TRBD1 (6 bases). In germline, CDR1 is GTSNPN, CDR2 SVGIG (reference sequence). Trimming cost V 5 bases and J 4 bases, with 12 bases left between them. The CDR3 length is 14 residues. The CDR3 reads CAWDTGPGANVLTF. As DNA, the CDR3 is TGTGCCTGGGACACAGGGCCCGGGGCCAACGTCCTGACTTTC.

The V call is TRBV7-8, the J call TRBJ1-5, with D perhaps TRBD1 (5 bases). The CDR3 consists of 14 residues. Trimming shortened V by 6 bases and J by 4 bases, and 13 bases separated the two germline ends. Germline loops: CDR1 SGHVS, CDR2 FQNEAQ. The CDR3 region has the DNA TGTGCCAGCAGGGCTGGGGCAAAAAATCAGCCCCAGCATTTT. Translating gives CASRAGAKNQPQHF.

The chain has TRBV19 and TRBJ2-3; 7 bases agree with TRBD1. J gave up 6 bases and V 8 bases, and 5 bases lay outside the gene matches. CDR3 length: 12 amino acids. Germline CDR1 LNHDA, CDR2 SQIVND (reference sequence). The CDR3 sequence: CASSQGIDTQYF. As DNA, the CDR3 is TGTGCCAGTTCACAGGGGATTGATACGCAGTATTTT.

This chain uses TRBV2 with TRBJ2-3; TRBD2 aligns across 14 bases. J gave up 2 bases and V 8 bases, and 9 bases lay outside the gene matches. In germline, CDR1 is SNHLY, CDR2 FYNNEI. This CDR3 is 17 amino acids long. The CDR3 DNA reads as TGTGCCAGCCGAAGACTAGCGGGAGGGCCAATCACAGATACGCAGTATTTT. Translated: CASRRLAGGPITDTQYF.

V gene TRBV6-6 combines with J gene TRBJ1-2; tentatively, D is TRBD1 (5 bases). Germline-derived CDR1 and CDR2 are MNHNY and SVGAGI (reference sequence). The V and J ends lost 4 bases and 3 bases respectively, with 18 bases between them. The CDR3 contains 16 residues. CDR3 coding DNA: TGTGCCAGCAGTTCCTTCTCGGGGGGGATTTACTATGGCTACACCTTC. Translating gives CASSSFSGGIYYGYTF.

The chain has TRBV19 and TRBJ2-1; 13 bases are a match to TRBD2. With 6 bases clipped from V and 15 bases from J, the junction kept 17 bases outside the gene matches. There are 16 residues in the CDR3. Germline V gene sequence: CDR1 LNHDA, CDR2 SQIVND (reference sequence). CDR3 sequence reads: CASSFSLAGGLSRGFF. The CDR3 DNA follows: TGTGCCAGTAGCTTCTCACTAGCGGGAGGGCTTAGTCGGGGGTTCTTC.

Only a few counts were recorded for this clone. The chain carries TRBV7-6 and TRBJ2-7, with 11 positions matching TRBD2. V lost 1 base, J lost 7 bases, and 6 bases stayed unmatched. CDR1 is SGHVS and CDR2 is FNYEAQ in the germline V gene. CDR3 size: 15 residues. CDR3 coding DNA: TGTGCCAGCAGCTTAGTTAGCGGGAGGGCTGAAGAGCAGTACTTC. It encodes CASSLVSGRAEEQYF.

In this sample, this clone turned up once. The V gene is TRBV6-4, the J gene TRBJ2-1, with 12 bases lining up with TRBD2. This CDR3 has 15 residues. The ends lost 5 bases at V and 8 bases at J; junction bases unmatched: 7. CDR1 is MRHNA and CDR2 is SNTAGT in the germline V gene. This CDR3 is CASSQTSGSSHEQFF. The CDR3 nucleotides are TGTGCCAGCAGTCAGACTAGCGGGAGCTCCCATGAGCAGTTCTTC.

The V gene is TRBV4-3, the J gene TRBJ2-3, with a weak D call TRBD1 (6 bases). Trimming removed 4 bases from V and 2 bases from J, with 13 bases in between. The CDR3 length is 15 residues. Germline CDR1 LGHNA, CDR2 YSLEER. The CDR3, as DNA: TGCGCCAGCAGCCTTACGGGACATTACACAGATACGCAGTATTTT. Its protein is CASSLTGHYTDTQYF.

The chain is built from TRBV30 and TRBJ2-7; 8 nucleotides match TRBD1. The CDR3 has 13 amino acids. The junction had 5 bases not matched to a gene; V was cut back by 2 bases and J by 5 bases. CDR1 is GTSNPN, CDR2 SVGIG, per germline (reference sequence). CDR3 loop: CAWSKAGGHEQYF. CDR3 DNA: TGTGCCTGGAGTAAGGCAGGGGGCCACGAGCAGTACTTC.

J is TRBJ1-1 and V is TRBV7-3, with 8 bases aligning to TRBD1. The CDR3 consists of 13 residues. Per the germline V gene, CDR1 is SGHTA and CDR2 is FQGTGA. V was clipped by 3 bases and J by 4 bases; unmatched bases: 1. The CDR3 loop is CASSFDRGTEAFF. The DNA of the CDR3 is TGTGCCAGCAGCTTCGACAGGGGCACTGAAGCTTTCTTT.

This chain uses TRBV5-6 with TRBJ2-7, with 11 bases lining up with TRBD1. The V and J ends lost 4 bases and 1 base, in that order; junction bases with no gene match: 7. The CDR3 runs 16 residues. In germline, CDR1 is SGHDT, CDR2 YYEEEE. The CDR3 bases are TGTGCCAGCAGCCGGGAGAGGGACAGGGGGTCCTACGAGCAGTACGTC. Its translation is CASSRERDRGSYEQYV.

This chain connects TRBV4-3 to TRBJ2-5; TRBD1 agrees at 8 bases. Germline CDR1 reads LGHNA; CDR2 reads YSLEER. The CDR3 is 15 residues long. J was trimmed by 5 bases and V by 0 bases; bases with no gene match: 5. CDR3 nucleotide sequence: TGCGCCAGCAGCCAAGATCTTACAGGGGGGGAGACCCAGTACTTC. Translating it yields CASSQDLTGGETQYF.

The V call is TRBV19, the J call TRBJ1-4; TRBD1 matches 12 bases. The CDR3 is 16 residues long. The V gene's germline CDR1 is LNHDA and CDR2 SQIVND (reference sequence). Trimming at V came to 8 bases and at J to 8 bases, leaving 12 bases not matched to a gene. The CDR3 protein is CASAPGQGAIGEKLFF. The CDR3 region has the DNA TGTGCCAGTGCTCCGGGACAGGGGGCGATTGGGGAAAAACTGTTTTTT.

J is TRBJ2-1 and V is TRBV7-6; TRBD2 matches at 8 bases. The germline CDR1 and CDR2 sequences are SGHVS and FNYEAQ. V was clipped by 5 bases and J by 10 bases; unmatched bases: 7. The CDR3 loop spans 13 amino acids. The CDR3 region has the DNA TGTGCCAGCAGCCCCGGACTAGCCGGCGAGCAGTTCTTC. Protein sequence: CASSPGLAGEQFF.

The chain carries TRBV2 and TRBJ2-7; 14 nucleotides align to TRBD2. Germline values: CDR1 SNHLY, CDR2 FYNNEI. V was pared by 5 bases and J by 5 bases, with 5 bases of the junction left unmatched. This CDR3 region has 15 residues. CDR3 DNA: TGTGCCAGCAGTTTGGGACTAGCGGGAGTAAACGAGCAGTACTTC. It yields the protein CASSLGLAGVNEQYF.

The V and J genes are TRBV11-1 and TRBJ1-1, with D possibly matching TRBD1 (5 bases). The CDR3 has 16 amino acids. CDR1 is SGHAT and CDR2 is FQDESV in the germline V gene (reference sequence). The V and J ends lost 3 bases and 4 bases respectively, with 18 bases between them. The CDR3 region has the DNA TGTGCCAGCAGCTTGGATGGGCCAGGACATGGCACTGAAGCTTTCTTT. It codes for CASSLDGPGHGTEAFF.

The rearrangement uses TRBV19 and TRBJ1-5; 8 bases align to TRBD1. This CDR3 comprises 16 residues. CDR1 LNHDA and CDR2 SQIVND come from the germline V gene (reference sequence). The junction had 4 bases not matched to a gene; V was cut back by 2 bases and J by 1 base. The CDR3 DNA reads TGTGCCAGTAGTATAACAGGGGGATTCAGCAATCAGCCCCAGCATTTT. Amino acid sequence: CASSITGGFSNQPQHF.

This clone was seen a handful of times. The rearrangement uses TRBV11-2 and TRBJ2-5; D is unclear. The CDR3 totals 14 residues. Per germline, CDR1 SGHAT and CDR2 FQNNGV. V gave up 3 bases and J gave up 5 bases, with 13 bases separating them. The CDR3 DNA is TGTGCCAGCAGCTTTATAGATATCCCGGAGACCCAGTACTTC. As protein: CASSFIDIPETQYF.

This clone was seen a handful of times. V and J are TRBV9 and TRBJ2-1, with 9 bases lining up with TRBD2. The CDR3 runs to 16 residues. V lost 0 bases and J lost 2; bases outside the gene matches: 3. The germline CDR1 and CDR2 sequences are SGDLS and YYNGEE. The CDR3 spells CASSVGAGGTYNEQFF. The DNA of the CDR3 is TGTGCCAGCAGCGTAGGGGCGGGAGGGACCTACAATGAGCAGTTCTTC.

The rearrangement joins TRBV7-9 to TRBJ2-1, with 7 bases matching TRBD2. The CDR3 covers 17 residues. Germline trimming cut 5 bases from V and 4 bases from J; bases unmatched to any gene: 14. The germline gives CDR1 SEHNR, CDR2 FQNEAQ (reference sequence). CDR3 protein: CASSRQPGLAAYNEQFF. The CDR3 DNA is TGTGCCAGCAGCAGACAACCGGGGCTAGCGGCTTACAATGAGCAGTTCTTC.

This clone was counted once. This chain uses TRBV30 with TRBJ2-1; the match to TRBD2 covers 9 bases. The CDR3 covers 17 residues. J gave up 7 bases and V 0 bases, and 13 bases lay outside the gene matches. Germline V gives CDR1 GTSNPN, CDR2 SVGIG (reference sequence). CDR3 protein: CAWSVFSGSGFRNEQFF. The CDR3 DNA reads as TGTGCCTGGAGTGTATTTAGCGGGAGCGGGTTTAGAAATGAGCAGTTCTTC.

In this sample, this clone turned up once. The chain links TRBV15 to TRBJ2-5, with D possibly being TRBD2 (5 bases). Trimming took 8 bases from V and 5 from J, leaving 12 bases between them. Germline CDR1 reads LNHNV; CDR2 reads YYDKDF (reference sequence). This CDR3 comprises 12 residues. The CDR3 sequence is CATSGIGETQYF. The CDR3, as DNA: TGTGCCACCTCGGGGATCGGGGAGACCCAGTACTTC.

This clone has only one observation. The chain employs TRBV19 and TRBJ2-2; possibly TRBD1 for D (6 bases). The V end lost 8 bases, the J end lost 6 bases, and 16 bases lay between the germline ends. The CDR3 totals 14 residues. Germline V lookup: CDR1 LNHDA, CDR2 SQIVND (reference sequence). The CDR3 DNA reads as TGTGCCAGTGGGATCACAGGGACACCCGGGGAGCTGTTTTTT. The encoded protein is CASGITGTPGELFF.